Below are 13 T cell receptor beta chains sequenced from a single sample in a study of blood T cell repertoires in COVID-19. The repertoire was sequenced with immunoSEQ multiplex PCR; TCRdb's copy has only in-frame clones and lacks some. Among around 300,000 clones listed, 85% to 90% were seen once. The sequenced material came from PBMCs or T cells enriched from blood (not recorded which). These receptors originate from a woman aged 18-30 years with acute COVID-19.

The CDR3 DNA sequence: TGTGCCAGCAGCGTAGGGGGACAAAGTGGCGGCTACACCTTC. Protein: CASSVGGQSGGYTF. The chain carries TRBV9 and TRBJ1-2; D perhaps matches TRBD1 (6 bases). Germline CDR1 is SGDLS and CDR2 is YYNGEE. The V gene lost 0 bases and the J gene lost 8 bases, with 14 bases spanning the gap. The CDR3 length is 14 residues.

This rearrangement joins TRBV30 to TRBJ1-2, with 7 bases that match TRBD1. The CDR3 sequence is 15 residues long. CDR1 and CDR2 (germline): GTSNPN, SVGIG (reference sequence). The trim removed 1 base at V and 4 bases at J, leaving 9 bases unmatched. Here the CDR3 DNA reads TGTGCCTGGAGTGATATGGGACAGCGCATCTATGGCTACACCTTC. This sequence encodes CAWSDMGQRIYGYTF.

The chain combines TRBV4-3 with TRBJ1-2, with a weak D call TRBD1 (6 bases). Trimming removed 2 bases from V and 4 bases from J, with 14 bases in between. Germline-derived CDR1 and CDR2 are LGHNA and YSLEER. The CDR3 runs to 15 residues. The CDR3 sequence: CASSQTSRGSYGYTF. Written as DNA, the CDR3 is TGCGCCAGCAGCCAAACCTCCAGGGGCTCCTATGGCTACACCTTC.

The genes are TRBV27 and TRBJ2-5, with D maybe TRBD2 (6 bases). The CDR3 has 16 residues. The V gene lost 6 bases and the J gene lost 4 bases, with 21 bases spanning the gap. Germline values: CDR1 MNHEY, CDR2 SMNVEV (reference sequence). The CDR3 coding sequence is TGTGCCAGCAGCCCAGGCGCTGGCGGGACGGGAGAGACCCAGTACTTC. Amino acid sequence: CASSPGAGGTGETQYF.

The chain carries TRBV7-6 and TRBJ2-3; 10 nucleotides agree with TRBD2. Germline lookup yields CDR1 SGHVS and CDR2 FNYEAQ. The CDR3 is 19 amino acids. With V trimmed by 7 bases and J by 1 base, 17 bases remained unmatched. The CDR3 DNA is TGTGCCAGCACCTTCTTAATAGCGGGAGGCTCCCTTGGCACAGATACGCAGTATTTT. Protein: CASTFLIAGGSLGTDTQYF.

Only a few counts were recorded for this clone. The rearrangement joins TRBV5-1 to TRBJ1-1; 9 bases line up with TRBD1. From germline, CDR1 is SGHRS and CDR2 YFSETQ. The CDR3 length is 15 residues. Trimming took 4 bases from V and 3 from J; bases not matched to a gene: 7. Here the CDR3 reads CASSTKQGAHTEAFF. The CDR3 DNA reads TGCGCCAGCAGCACCAAACAGGGGGCACACACTGAAGCTTTCTTT.

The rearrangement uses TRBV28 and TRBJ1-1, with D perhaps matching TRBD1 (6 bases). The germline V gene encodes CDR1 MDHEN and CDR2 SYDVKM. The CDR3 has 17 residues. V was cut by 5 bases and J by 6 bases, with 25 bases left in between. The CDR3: CASSDSGRGLGPPEAFF. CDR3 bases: TGTGCCAGCAGTGACTCCGGCAGGGGTCTTGGCCCACCTGAAGCTTTCTTT.

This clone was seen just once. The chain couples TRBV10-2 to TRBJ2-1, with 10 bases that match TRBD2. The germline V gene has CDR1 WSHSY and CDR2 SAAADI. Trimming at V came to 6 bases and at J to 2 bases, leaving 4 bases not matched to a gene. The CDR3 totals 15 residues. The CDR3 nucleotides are TGCGCCAGCAGGGAGCGGGAGGGGGCCTACAATGAGCAGTTCTTC. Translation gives CASREREGAYNEQFF.

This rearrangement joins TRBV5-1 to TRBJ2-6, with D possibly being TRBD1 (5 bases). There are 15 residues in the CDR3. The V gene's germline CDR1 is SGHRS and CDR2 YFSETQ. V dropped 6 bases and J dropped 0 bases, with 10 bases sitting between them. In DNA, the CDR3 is TGCGCCAGCACCCTGACAGTCTCTGGGGCCAACGTCCTGACTTTC. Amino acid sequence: CASTLTVSGANVLTF.

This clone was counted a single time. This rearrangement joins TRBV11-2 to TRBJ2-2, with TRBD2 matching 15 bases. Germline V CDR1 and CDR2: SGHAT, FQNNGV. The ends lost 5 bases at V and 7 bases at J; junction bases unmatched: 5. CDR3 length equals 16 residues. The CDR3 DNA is TGTGCCAGCAGCATGGGACTAGCGGGAGGAATCGGGGAGCTGTTTTTT. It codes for CASSMGLAGGIGELFF.

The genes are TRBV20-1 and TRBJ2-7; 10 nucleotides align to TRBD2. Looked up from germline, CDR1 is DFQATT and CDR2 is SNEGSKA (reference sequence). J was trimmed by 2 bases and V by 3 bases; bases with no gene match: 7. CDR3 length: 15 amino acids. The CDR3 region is CSASLAGARPYEQYF. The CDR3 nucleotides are TGCAGTGCTAGTCTAGCGGGAGCCCGACCCTACGAGCAGTACTTC.

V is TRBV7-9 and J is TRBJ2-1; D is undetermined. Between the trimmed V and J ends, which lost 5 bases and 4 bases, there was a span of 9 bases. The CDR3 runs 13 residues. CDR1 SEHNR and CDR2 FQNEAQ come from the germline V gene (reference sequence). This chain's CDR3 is CASSPPEYNEQFF. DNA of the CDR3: TGTGCCAGCAGCCCTCCGGAGTACAATGAGCAGTTCTTC. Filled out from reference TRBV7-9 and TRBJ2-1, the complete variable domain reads DTGVSQNPRHKITKRGQNVTFRCDPISEHNRLYWYRQTLGQGPEFLTYFQNEAQLEKSRLLSDRFSAERPKGSFSTLEIQRTEQGDSAMYLCASSPPEYNEQFFGPGTRLTVL.

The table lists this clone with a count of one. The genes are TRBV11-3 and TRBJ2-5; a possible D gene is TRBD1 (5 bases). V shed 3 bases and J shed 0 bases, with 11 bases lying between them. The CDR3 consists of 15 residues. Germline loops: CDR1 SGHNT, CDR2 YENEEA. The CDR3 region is CASSLGRTYQETQYF. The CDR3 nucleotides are TGTGCCAGCAGCTTGGGCAGGACATACCAAGAGACCCAGTACTTC.